This TCR beta chain was obtained from a study of identical twins. This CDR3 is built from 14 residues. The germline CDR1 and CDR2 sequences are SQVTM and ANQGSEA. The V and J ends lost 7 bases and 1 base respectively, with 16 bases between them. cDNA carried unique molecular identifiers, and a universal primer site was added by template switching. TCRdb called the 5' RACE reads again in MiXCR, with one record for every CDR3 protein. The sample includes some 1,700,000 distinct CDR3 sequences, 32% of them seen just once. This sequence originates from a newborn girl in good health. V usage is TRBV29-1 and J usage is TRBJ1-1; tentatively, D is TRBD1 (5 bases). The sample consisted of cord blood. The CDR3 DNA reads TGCAGCGCTGGGGCAAGGTGGGGGAACACTGAAGCTTTCTTT. Translated, it gives CSAGARWGNTEAFF.